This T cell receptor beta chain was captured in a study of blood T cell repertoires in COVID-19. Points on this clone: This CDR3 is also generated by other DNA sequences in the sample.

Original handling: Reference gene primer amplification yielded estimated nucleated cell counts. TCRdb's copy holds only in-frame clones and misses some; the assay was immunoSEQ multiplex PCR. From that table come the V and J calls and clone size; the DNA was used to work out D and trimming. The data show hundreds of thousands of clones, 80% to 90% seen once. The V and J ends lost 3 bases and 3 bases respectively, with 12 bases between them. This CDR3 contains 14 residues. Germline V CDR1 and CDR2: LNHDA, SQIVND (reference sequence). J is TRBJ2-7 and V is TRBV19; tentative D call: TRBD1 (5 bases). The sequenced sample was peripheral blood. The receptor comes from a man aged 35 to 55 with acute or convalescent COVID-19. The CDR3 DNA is TGTGCCAGTAGTATCCAGGGCAGGGACTACGAGCAGTACTTC. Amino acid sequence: CASSIQGRDYEQYF.